This T cell receptor beta chain was sequenced during a study of blood T cell repertoires in COVID-19. The wider study: Whether acute or convalescent, the COVID-19 samples came from the United States, Italy and Spain. T cells, B-cell-depleted T cells, or PBMCs supplied cDNA or gDNA.

TCRdb's table, derived via immunoSEQ multiplex PCR, lists solely in-frame clones and lacks some. Of a few hundred thousand clones detected, 75% to 90% appear once; the ten largest clones hold less than 3%. Sequencing was performed on peripheral blood. The receptor comes from a woman aged 25 to 39 with active or convalescent COVID-19.

DNA of the CDR3: TGTGCCAGCAGCTGGACTTATGCACCCCTCCACTTT. Translating gives CASSWTYAPLHF. The chain recombines TRBV6-2 or TRBV6-3 with TRBJ1-6; D is ambiguous. The CDR3 extends over 12 amino acids. CDR1 is MNHEY, CDR2 SVGEGT, per germline. Trimming removed 6 bases at V and 11 bases at J, with 11 bases between.